The T cell receptor beta chain described here comes from a study of blood T cell repertoires in COVID-19. Study-wide context: Researchers got acute and convalescent COVID-19 samples from the United States, Italy and Spain. T cells, B-cell-depleted T cells, or PBMCs supplied cDNA or gDNA.

Germline CDR1 SGHDT, CDR2 YYEEEE. CDR3 size: 15 residues. Trimming took off 1 base at V and 6 bases at J, with 14 bases between the two ends. Original analysis: Cell counts per sample came from amplifying reference gene primers. Using immunoSEQ multiplex PCR, the repertoire was profiled, and TCRdb retains in-frame clones only, with some absent. V, J and clone size are taken as reported in that table, and D and trimming were inferred from the DNA itself. The repertoire holds more than 95,000 clones, with around 80% as singletons. The chain carries TRBV5-6 and TRBJ1-5, with D uncertain. The receptor's source is a man between 65 and 85 years old with active or convalescent COVID-19. The sequencing input was peripheral blood. The CDR3 DNA reads TGTGCCAGCAGCTTGTGGACTACCGTGGGTCAGCCCCAGCATTTT. Its protein product is CASSLWTTVGQPQHF. Combining the CDR3 with reference TRBV5-6 and TRBJ1-5 gives the whole variable domain DAGVTQSPTHLIKTRGQQVTLRCSPKSGHDTVSWYQQALGQGPQFIFQYYEEEERQRGNFPDRFSGHQFPNYSSELNVNALLLGDSALYLCASSLWTTVGQPQHFGDGTRLSIL.